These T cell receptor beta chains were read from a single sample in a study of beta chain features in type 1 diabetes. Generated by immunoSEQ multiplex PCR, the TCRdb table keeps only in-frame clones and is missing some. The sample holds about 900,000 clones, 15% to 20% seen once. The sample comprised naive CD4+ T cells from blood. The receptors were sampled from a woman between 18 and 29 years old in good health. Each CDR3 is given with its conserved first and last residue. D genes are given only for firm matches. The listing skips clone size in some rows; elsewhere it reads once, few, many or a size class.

CDR3 DNA: TGTGCCAGCAGCTTAACAGGCAATCAGCCCCAGCATTTT
CDR3 protein: CASSLTGNQPQHF
J gene: TRBJ1-5
V gene: TRBV5-5
D gene: .
clone size: .

CDR3 DNA: TGTGCCAGCAGCTCCAGACATCGTGCTAGCACAGATACGCAGTATTTT
CDR3 protein: CASSSRHRASTDTQYF
J gene: TRBJ2-3
V gene: TRBV13
D gene: .
clone size: .

CDR3 DNA: TGTGCCAGCAGTTACGGACAGGGGGCCACCTACGAGCAGTACTTC
CDR3 protein: CASSYGQGATYEQYF
J gene: TRBJ2-7
V gene: TRBV6-5
D gene: TRBD1
clone size: .

CDR3 DNA: TGTGCCAGCAGCTTGAATACGGCTGGGGAGCTGTTTTTT
CDR3 protein: CASSLNTAGELFF
J gene: TRBJ2-2
V gene: TRBV5-8
D gene: .
clone size: .

CDR3 DNA: TGTGCCAGCAGCTTTGACAGGGGGCGCACCGGGGAGCTGTTTTTT
CDR3 protein: CASSFDRGRTGELFF
J gene: TRBJ2-2
V gene: TRBV7-9
D gene: TRBD1
clone size: few

CDR3 DNA: TGTGCCGGCGGGATACAGAACGAAAAACTGTTTTTT
CDR3 protein: CAGGIQNEKLFF
J gene: TRBJ1-4
V gene: TRBV6-6
D gene: .
clone size: .

CDR3 DNA: TGTGCCAGCAGCTTACCAGGTGCCGACTACGAGCAGTACTTC
CDR3 protein: CASSLPGADYEQYF
J gene: TRBJ2-7
V gene: TRBV5-4
D gene: .
clone size: few

CDR3 DNA: TGTGCCAGCTCACCACAATCAGGGGAAGCTTTCTTT
CDR3 protein: CASSPQSGEAFF
J gene: TRBJ1-1
V gene: TRBV18
D gene: .
clone size: few

CDR3 DNA: TGTGCCAGCACTCCCGCGGGCAGGGAAGACTACACCTTC
CDR3 protein: CASTPAGREDYTF
J gene: TRBJ1-2
V gene: TRBV4-2
D gene: .
clone size: few

CDR3 DNA: TGTGCCAGCAGTTTTAGCAGGGGAAGCTCTGGAAACACCATATATTTT
CDR3 protein: CASSFSRGSSGNTIYF
J gene: TRBJ1-3
V gene: TRBV6-6
D gene: .
clone size: few

CDR3 DNA: TGCAGCGTTGTGGTTCCCGGCTATGGCTACACCTTC
CDR3 protein: CSVVVPGYGYTF
J gene: TRBJ1-2
V gene: TRBV29-1
D gene: .
clone size: .

CDR3 DNA: TGTGCCAGCACCGGGACAGGCATTGAAGCTTTCTTT
CDR3 protein: CASTGTGIEAFF
J gene: TRBJ1-1
V gene: TRBV5-4
D gene: TRBD1
clone size: .

CDR3 DNA: TGTGCCAGCAGCTTGGTTCCGGCATCAGATACGCAGTATTTT
CDR3 protein: CASSLVPASDTQYF
J gene: TRBJ2-3
V gene: TRBV5-6
D gene: .
clone size: few

CDR3 DNA: TGTGCCAGCAGCTCCGCGCCCGGGACTAGCCGAAACACCTACGAGCAGTACTTC
CDR3 protein: CASSSAPGTSRNTYEQYF
J gene: TRBJ2-7
V gene: TRBV7-9
D gene: TRBD2
clone size: .

CDR3 DNA: TGTGCCAGCACCCCCGGGGCCAGCGGGAGGGCCTCACGCACAGATACGCAGTATTTT
CDR3 protein: CASTPGASGRASRTDTQYF
J gene: TRBJ2-3
V gene: TRBV11-2
D gene: TRBD2
clone size: few

CDR3 DNA: TGTGCCAGTAGCCCTCCAGGACAGGGGGCGTGGGAGACCCAGTACTTC
CDR3 protein: CASSPPGQGAWETQYF
J gene: TRBJ2-5
V gene: TRBV19
D gene: TRBD1
clone size: .

CDR3 DNA: TGTGCCAGCAGCCAAGTCGGGCACCAATCGCAGTTCTTC
CDR3 protein: CASSQVGHQSQFF
J gene: TRBJ2-1
V gene: TRBV5-4
D gene: .
clone size: few

CDR3 DNA: TGCGCCAGCAGCGGGGGACCCGGGACCTCTGGAAACACCATATATTTT
CDR3 protein: CASSGGPGTSGNTIYF
J gene: TRBJ1-3
V gene: TRBV5-1
D gene: .
clone size: few

CDR3 DNA: TGTGCCAGCAGCGCCGCGGGACAGATCTACGAGCAGTACTTC
CDR3 protein: CASSAAGQIYEQYF
J gene: TRBJ2-7
V gene: TRBV9
D gene: .
clone size: few

CDR3 DNA: TGTGCCAGCAGCCCCCTCGGGGCCACTGAAGCTTTCTTT
CDR3 protein: CASSPLGATEAFF
J gene: TRBJ1-1
V gene: TRBV7-9
D gene: .
clone size: few

CDR3 DNA: TGTGCCAGCAGGCAAAGACAGGCAGAAAATCAGCCCCAGCATTTT
CDR3 protein: CASRQRQAENQPQHF
J gene: TRBJ1-5
V gene: TRBV6-1
D gene: .
clone size: .

CDR3 DNA: TGTGCCAGCCTGGTTGGCGAGAGCTCCTACAATGAGCAGTTCTTC
CDR3 protein: CASLVGESSYNEQFF
J gene: TRBJ2-1
V gene: TRBV2
D gene: .
clone size: .

CDR3 DNA: TGTGCCAGCAGTGAACAAGGGGATAACTACAATGAGCAGTTCTTC
CDR3 protein: CASSEQGDNYNEQFF
J gene: TRBJ2-1
V gene: TRBV2
D gene: .
clone size: few

CDR3 DNA: TGTGCCAGCAGCTTAGATAGACTAGCGGGAGGGGATGAGCAGTTCTTC
CDR3 protein: CASSLDRLAGGDEQFF
J gene: TRBJ2-1
V gene: TRBV11-2
D gene: TRBD2
clone size: few

CDR3 DNA: TGTGCCAGCAGCCAAGGGGGAGGCAGGCAGTTCTTC
CDR3 protein: CASSQGGGRQFF
J gene: TRBJ2-1
V gene: TRBV7-9
D gene: .
clone size: .